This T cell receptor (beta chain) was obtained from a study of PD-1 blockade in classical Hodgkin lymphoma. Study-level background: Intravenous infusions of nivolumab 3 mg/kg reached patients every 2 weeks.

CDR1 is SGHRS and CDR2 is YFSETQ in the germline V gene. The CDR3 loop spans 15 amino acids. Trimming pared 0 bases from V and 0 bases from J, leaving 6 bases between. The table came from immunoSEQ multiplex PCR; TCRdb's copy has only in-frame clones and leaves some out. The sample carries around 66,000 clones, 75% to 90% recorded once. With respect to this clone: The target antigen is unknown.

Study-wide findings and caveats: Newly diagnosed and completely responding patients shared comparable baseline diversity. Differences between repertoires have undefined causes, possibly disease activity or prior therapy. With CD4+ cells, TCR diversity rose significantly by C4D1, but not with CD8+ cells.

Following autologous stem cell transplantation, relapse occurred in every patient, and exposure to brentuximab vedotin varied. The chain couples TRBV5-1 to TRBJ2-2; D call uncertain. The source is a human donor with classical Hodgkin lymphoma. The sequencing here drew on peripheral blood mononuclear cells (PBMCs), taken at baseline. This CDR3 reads CASSLGASNTGELFF. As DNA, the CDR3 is TGCGCCAGCAGCTTGGGAGCATCGAACACCGGGGAGCTGTTTTTT.